This TCR beta chain was sequenced during a study of Graves' ophthalmopathy and Graves' hyperthyroidism (dated by TCRdb to 2017 to 2018). Regarding the complete study: Peripheral blood was collected at initial diagnosis, prior to any treatment. To explore V-J signatures that separate ophthalmopathy from hyperthyroidism, a discovery set of approximately 100 patients was enrolled, consisting of under 50 with ophthalmopathy and approximately 60 with stable hyperthyroidism. To tell Graves' ophthalmopathy apart from Graves' hyperthyroidism, and to predict which patients would progress to ophthalmopathy, the study relied on TCR beta repertoire signatures. Following sample collection, hyperthyroidism patients were given methimazole at a starting dose of 30 mg daily, and ophthalmopathy patients were given high-dose intravenous methylprednisolone. In total, some 130 blood samples were TCR-sequenced: some 40 ophthalmopathy, over 70 hyperthyroidism and some 17 hyperthyroidism-to-ophthalmopathy patients. The independent validation cohort included about 20 hyperthyroidism patients plus 17 patients who later progressed from hyperthyroidism to ophthalmopathy. In roughly 6 hyperthyroidism patients, the T-cell repertoires found in thyroid tissue were compared with those found in blood. Overall study results and their limits: Among expanded thyroid clonotypes with frequency above 0.001, most also showed up in blood, which suggests that blood repertoires may reflect the thyroid immune response. Ophthalmopathy was separated from stable hyperthyroidism by the 13-signature model with 85% to 90% sensitivity and about 81% specificity in cross-validation and with 80%/75% in the test set. Sample size was not predetermined statistically, and investigators were not blinded to group allocation. In validation, the model predicted ophthalmopathy progression with 70.59% sensitivity and 72.22% specificity; fewer than 15 predicted patients were CT-confirmed with GO in a median of approximately six months.

This clonotype has more than one count but fewer than ten. Its antigen remains undetermined. No much larger clonotype is one base removed from it; base qualities were not supplied. Ophthalmopathy patients had moderately to severely active disease, Clinical Activity Score of at least 3, NOSPECS grade of at least 4, and disease duration under 3 months. Anyone with other autoimmune diseases, uncontrolled infections, pregnancy or lactation was excluded from the study. Clinical symptoms, serum thyroxine, TRAb, thyroid ultrasound and orbital computed tomography were used for diagnosis. Using Ficoll-Paque density gradient centrifugation, PBMCs were isolated from 9.5 to 10 ml of fresh peripheral blood. Total RNA was extracted with Trizol reagent and quality-checked on an Agilent 2100 Bioanalyzer. For repertoire sequencing, the TCR beta CDR3 regions were amplified from RNA transcripts. HTBI primers and the Qiagen OneStep RT-PCR kit were used in a first-round RT-PCR, which was followed by a second-round multiplex PCR, size selection and purification. Sequencing of the libraries was carried out on an Illumina HiSeq2000 in paired-end mode with 100 bp reads. For the original study's pipeline: SOAPnuke was used for read processing, and reads with adapters, uncalled bases, a mean Phred below 15, or no exact constant-primer or identifier match were discarded. High-quality paired reads were merged with COPE v1.2.5. Each unique nucleotide sequence was treated as a clonotype, and MiTCR v1.1 was used to align the clonotypes to the IMGT TRB V, D and J references. The analysis was limited to V-J combinations with a frequency above 0.0001, which together covered 99.2% of repertoires. For each V-J combination, a TCR clonal expansion and chaos score was defined as the ratio of F50 clonal expansion to chaos observed in the TCRdist matrix. Welch's t-statistics and random forest were used to narrow the features down to more than 10 V-J combinations, which were then fed into a naive Bayes classifier. Thyroid-blood repertoire similarity was quantified with the Morisita-Horn index. Using fastp trimming at Q25 and MiXCR clonotype assembly, TCRdb reanalyzed the public sequencing data and kept in-frame beta chains. Identical CDR3 protein sequences are pooled into one entry, listed with their most common genes and DNA. In this record, the V and J calls reflect TCRdb's handling and not the investigators' own analysis. This sample has about 740,000 distinct CDR3 sequences in its table, and 40% of those were observed once. The top ten constitute approximately 43% of the sample.

V loses 10 bases of germline sequence and J loses 2 bases, and the interval between the two ends is 15 bases. The germline V gene provides CDR1 ENHRY and CDR2 SYGVKD. The CDR3 sequence holds 15 residues, the cysteine and phenylalanine included. This entry keeps only the CDR3 DNA: 45 bases, framed from base 1. The material sequenced was peripheral blood. This sequence was found in an adult man with Graves' ophthalmopathy. The receptor chain draws on TRBV10-3 and TRBJ2-6; the D segment could be TRBD1, given 5 matching bases. For the CDR3, the sequence is CASITPGPGANVLTF. The bases read TGTGCCAGCATCACCCCAGGGCCTGGGGCCAACGTCCTGACTTTC.